These 30 T cell receptor beta chains originate from one sample sequenced in a study of shared clonotypes between healthy human individuals. Some clones are missing from TCRdb's copy, which holds only in-frame ones; the method was immunoSEQ multiplex PCR. In the table there are 2 million to 2.5 million clones, 85% to 95% of which are singletons. CD45RO negativity and positive selection for CCR7 defined naive CD8 cells, a population that excluded terminally differentiated effector memory CD45RA+ cells. Material for sequencing was naive CD8+ T cells sorted from blood. Receptors originate from a man aged 18 to 29 in good health.

J is TRBJ2-7 and V is TRBV7-9; 7 bases match TRBD1. Germline CDR1 reads SEHNR; CDR2 reads FQNEAQ (reference sequence). V gave up 7 bases and J gave up 3 bases; unmatched junction bases: 18. This CDR3 comprises 17 residues. In DNA, the CDR3 is TGTGCCAGCACCCTGATCCGTGGGACAGCCCTCGACTACGAGCAGTACTTC. Protein sequence: CASTLIRGTALDYEQYF.

The V gene is TRBV18, the J gene TRBJ2-5; D not certain. The CDR3 extends over 15 amino acids. The ends were cut back, 2 bases at V and 1 base at J, with 11 bases in the middle. Germline V gives CDR1 KGHSH, CDR2 LQKENI. CDR3 sequence: CASSPIVVTQETQYF. The CDR3 DNA is TGTGCCAGCTCACCAATAGTCGTAACCCAAGAGACCCAGTACTTC.

This chain uses TRBV5-4 with TRBJ1-2; D is possibly TRBD1 (5 bases). Trimming pared 0 bases from V and 5 bases from J, leaving 11 bases between. Germline loops: CDR1 SGHNT, CDR2 YYREEE (reference sequence). The CDR3 sequence is 14 residues long. This chain's CDR3 is CASSLDRGLYGYTF. The CDR3 DNA sequence: TGTGCCAGCAGCTTGGATCGGGGGTTATATGGCTACACCTTC.

The chain is built from TRBV5-6 and TRBJ1-3; no clear D gene. The V gene lost 6 bases and the J gene lost 7 bases, with 17 bases spanning the gap. The CDR3 is made up of 14 amino acids. Germline CDR1 reads SGHDT; CDR2 reads YYEEEE. The CDR3 protein is CASTLSGLDNTIYF. Here the CDR3 DNA reads TGTGCCAGCACCTTATCAGGATTGGACAACACCATATATTTT.

Only one count was recorded for this clone. The rearrangement uses TRBV13 and TRBJ2-1; D possibly uses TRBD1 or TRBD2 (5 bases each). The germline CDR1 and CDR2 sequences are PRHDT and FYEKMQ (reference sequence). CDR3 length: 15 amino acids. The germline V and J ends were trimmed by 5 bases and 7 bases, with 18 bases remaining between them. The CDR3 DNA reads TGTGCCAGCAGCGAAGTTCCTGGGACCCCGAATGAGCAGTTCTTC. Translated, it gives CASSEVPGTPNEQFF.

V gene TRBV6-5 combines with J gene TRBJ2-7; the D gene is possibly TRBD1 (5 bases). Germline CDR1 is MNHEY and CDR2 is SVGAGI. The CDR3 is 14 amino acids. The V and J ends lost 5 bases and 3 bases respectively, with 14 bases between them. This CDR3 is CASSRQRMDYEQYF. DNA of the CDR3: TGTGCCAGCAGTCGACAGCGAATGGACTACGAGCAGTACTTC.

This rearrangement joins TRBV2 to TRBJ1-1, with a weak D call TRBD1 (5 bases). V lost 6 bases to trimming and J lost 4 bases, with 15 bases between them. The CDR3 loop spans 14 amino acids. CDR1 is SNHLY and CDR2 is FYNNEI in the germline V gene. CDR3 bases: TGTGCCAGCAGGGAGGGACTGGGGGGCACTGAAGCTTTCTTT. Translation gives CASREGLGGTEAFF. The whole variable domain, remainder taken from reference TRBV2 and TRBJ1-1, is EPEVTQTPSHQVTQMGQEVILRCVPISNHLYFYWYRQILGQKVEFLVSFYNNEISEKSEIFDDQFSVERPDGSNFTLKIRSTKLEDSAMYFCASREGLGGTEAFFGQGTRLTVV.

The chain links TRBV19 to TRBJ1-2, with TRBD1 matching 9 bases. The germline CDR1 and CDR2 sequences are LNHDA and SQIVND (reference sequence). CDR3 length: 16 amino acids. Trimming removed 4 bases from V and 4 bases from J; junction bases left unmatched: 10. The CDR3 DNA reads TGTGCCAGTAGTACGAACCCGGGACAGGGCGGCTATGGCTACACCTTC. Translating gives CASSTNPGQGGYGYTF.

V usage is TRBV13 and J usage is TRBJ2-1; TRBD2 matches 9 bases. V gave up 5 bases and J gave up 7 bases; unmatched junction bases: 9. The CDR3 has 15 residues. Germline V CDR1 and CDR2: PRHDT, FYEKMQ (reference sequence). The CDR3 sequence: CASSLGLAPDNEQFF. In DNA form, the CDR3 reads TGTGCCAGCAGCCTCGGACTAGCGCCTGATAATGAGCAGTTCTTC.

The table lists this clone with a count of one. The chain recombines TRBV9 with TRBJ1-2; 7 nucleotides agree with TRBD1. Germline V gene sequence: CDR1 SGDLS, CDR2 YYNGEE. V dropped 3 bases and J dropped 0; count of bases not matched to a gene: 5. The CDR3 is made up of 15 amino acids. CDR3 nucleotide sequence: TGTGCCAGCAGCGGCCACGGGACAGCTAACTATGGCTACACCTTC. As protein: CASSGHGTANYGYTF.

The V call is TRBV25-1, the J call TRBJ2-1; D gene unclear. The CDR3 has 14 amino acids. In germline, CDR1 is MGHDK, CDR2 SYGVNS. V dropped 2 bases and J dropped 3 bases, with 8 bases sitting between them. CDR3 coding DNA: TGTGCCAGCAGTGAAAGTGGGGTCTACAATGAGCAGTTCTTC. Translated, it gives CASSESGVYNEQFF.

On this clone itself: Additional DNA sequences in this sample encode the identical CDR3. The gene calls are TRBV5-6 and TRBJ2-7; 11 bases map to TRBD2. This CDR3 has 15 residues. CDR1 and CDR2 (germline): SGHDT, YYEEEE. Unmatched junction bases numbered 1, after V lost 2 bases and J lost 0 bases. For the CDR3, the DNA is TGTGCCAGCAGCTTCGGGACTAGCGGCTCCTACGAGCAGTACTTC. Translated, it gives CASSFGTSGSYEQYF.

J is TRBJ2-3 and V is TRBV10-3; D is ambiguous. V lost 1 base to trimming and J lost 0 bases, with 8 bases between them. CDR1 ENHRY and CDR2 SYGVKD come from the germline V gene. This CDR3 is 15 amino acids long. The CDR3 protein is CAISEFTRSTDTQYF. The DNA of the CDR3 is TGTGCCATCAGTGAGTTCACCCGAAGCACAGATACGCAGTATTTT.

This clone showed up just once. Other DNA sequences in this sample translate to the same CDR3. V usage is TRBV6-5 and J usage is TRBJ2-2, with D uncertain. Germline CDR1 MNHEY, CDR2 SVGAGI. Trimming shortened V by 0 bases and J by 6 bases, and 5 bases separated the two germline ends. The CDR3 sequence is 13 residues long. The CDR3 protein is CASSYSAAGELFF. The CDR3, as DNA: TGTGCCAGCAGTTACTCGGCGGCCGGGGAGCTGTTTTTT.

The CDR3 DNA is TGTGCCAGCAGCGAGGGGCCGAATGAGCAGTTCTTC. Translating it yields CASSEGPNEQFF. The rearrangement joins TRBV9 to TRBJ2-1; a possible D gene is TRBD1 (5 bases). V lost 3 bases, J lost 7 bases, and 8 bases lay in between. Germline V gives CDR1 SGDLS, CDR2 YYNGEE. CDR3 length: 12 amino acids.

The chain uses TRBV29-1 and TRBJ1-3; D not certain. V was trimmed by 1 base and J by 1 base, leaving 8 bases between them. The CDR3 covers 14 residues. The germline gives CDR1 SQVTM, CDR2 ANQGSEA. The CDR3 DNA is TGCAGCGTTGAAGTTGCCGGATCTGGAAACACCATATATTTT. Translating it yields CSVEVAGSGNTIYF.

The rearrangement links TRBV27 to TRBJ2-5, with D possibly called TRBD1 or TRBD2 (6 bases each). V lost 5 bases to trimming and J lost 3 bases, with 19 bases between them. Germline V gives CDR1 MNHEY, CDR2 SMNVEV (reference sequence). The CDR3 extends over 16 amino acids. CDR3 protein: CASSPMRGSGEETQYF. The CDR3 DNA follows: TGTGCCAGCAGTCCTATGAGGGGGTCGGGAGAAGAGACCCAGTACTTC.

In its sample, this clone was seen once. The rearrangement links TRBV11-1 to TRBJ2-7; D ambiguous. The CDR3 extends over 14 amino acids. V shed 2 bases and J shed 3 bases, with 11 bases lying between them. CDR1 SGHAT and CDR2 FQDESV come from the germline V gene (reference sequence). The CDR3 sequence: CASSLLGNFYEQYF. The CDR3 nucleotides read TGTGCCAGCAGCTTACTAGGGAACTTCTACGAGCAGTACTTC.

This clone appeared a single time. The same CDR3 can be traced to other DNA sequences in this sample. The V gene is TRBV7-8, the J gene TRBJ2-7, with 13 bases that match TRBD2. The CDR3 extends over 16 amino acids. Germline-derived CDR1 and CDR2 are SGHVS and FQNEAQ. Unmatched junction bases numbered 5, after V lost 4 bases and J lost 2 bases. The CDR3 loop is CASSSGLAGVTYEQYF. Written as DNA, the CDR3 is TGTGCCAGCAGCTCTGGACTAGCGGGAGTTACCTACGAGCAGTACTTC. The variable domain in full, completed from reference TRBV7-8 and TRBJ2-7, reads GAGVSQSPRYKVAKRGQDVALRCDPISGHVSLFWYQQALGQGPEFLTYFQNEAQLDKSGLPSDRFFAERPEGSVSTLKIQRTQQEDSAVYLCASSSGLAGVTYEQYFGPGTRLTVT.

About this clone: Other nucleotide sequences in the sample specify the same CDR3. The J gene is TRBJ2-7, the V gene TRBV27; 8 nucleotides agree with TRBD1. With V trimmed by 4 bases and J by 7 bases, 6 bases remained unmatched. Germline CDR1 reads MNHEY; CDR2 reads SMNVEV (reference sequence). CDR3 length: 13 amino acids. The CDR3 DNA reads as TGTGCCAGCAGTTCCGGGACAGGAGGTGAGCAGTACTTC. Amino acid sequence: CASSSGTGGEQYF.

The chain has TRBV7-2 and TRBJ1-2; no firm D call. Deletions cut 5 bases from V and 6 bases from J, with 19 bases between. CDR3 size: 15 residues. CDR1 is SGHTA, CDR2 FQGNSA, per germline. CDR3: CASSPTGLQRDGYTF. CDR3 in DNA: TGTGCCAGCAGCCCAACTGGACTCCAAAGGGATGGCTACACCTTC.

The V and J genes are TRBV2 and TRBJ2-7; TRBD1 aligns across 8 bases. From germline, CDR1 is SNHLY and CDR2 FYNNEI. Trimming removed 10 bases from V and 5 bases from J; junction bases left unmatched: 10. The CDR3 runs 13 residues. DNA of the CDR3: TGTGCCACCCAGGGGGCTATGCTGGACGAGCAGTACTTC. Protein sequence: CATQGAMLDEQYF.

The chain links TRBV9 to TRBJ2-4; 8 bases line up with TRBD2. Germline CDR1 reads SGDLS; CDR2 reads YYNGEE. With 4 bases clipped from V and 6 bases from J, the junction kept 18 bases outside the gene matches. CDR3 size: 18 residues. CDR3 amino acids: CASSPSREGPNSLNIQYF. As DNA, the CDR3 is TGTGCCAGCAGCCCCAGTCGGGAGGGTCCCAATTCCTTAAACATTCAGTACTTC.

The CDR3 DNA reads as TGTGCCAGCAGTCCCCCGGGGAATACGTACGAGCAGTACTTC. Its translation is CASSPPGNTYEQYF. V gene TRBV28 combines with J gene TRBJ2-7; D possibly corresponds to TRBD2 (5 bases). The V gene's germline CDR1 is MDHEN and CDR2 SYDVKM. The CDR3 is made up of 14 amino acids. V was shortened by 5 bases and J by 4 bases, with 15 bases between the two germline ends.

The CDR3 coding sequence is TGTGCCAGCAGCAACAGGAATCAAGAGACCCAGTACTTC. Translation gives CASSNRNQETQYF. J is TRBJ2-5 and V is TRBV27; a weak D match, TRBD1 (5 bases). CDR1 is MNHEY and CDR2 is SMNVEV in the germline V gene (reference sequence). This CDR3 spans 13 amino acids. The V and J ends lost 6 bases and 2 bases respectively, with 10 bases between them.

In nucleotides, the CDR3 is TGTGCCAGCAGCTCAAGGACAGGGGGGTCGTCAGGGTACAATGAGCAGTTCTTC. Amino acid sequence: CASSSRTGGSSGYNEQFF. The chain joins TRBV7-6 to TRBJ2-1; TRBD1 matches at 10 bases. CDR3 length equals 18 residues. J was trimmed by 4 bases and V by 4 bases; bases with no gene match: 13. CDR1 and CDR2 from the germline V gene are SGHVS and FNYEAQ.

This chain links TRBV5-1 with TRBJ1-1; D gene uncertain. The CDR3 contains 16 residues. V was shortened by 0 bases and J by 4 bases, with 16 bases between the two germline ends. Per germline, CDR1 SGHRS and CDR2 YFSETQ. CDR3 in DNA: TGCGCCAGCAGCTTGGGCCCGGCGGGGATCGGCACTGAAGCTTTCTTT. This gives the protein CASSLGPAGIGTEAFF.

Worth noting for this clone: Other DNA sequences within the sample encode an identical CDR3. The chain employs TRBV19 and TRBJ2-7; D is possibly TRBD1 (6 bases). CDR3 length equals 12 residues. Germline CDR1 LNHDA, CDR2 SQIVND (reference sequence). V was pared by 2 bases and J by 7 bases, with 9 bases between. The CDR3 loop reads CASSILQGEQYF. The CDR3 DNA reads as TGTGCCAGTAGTATACTTCAGGGGGAGCAGTACTTC.

In regard to this clone: An end of the junction does not agree with germline; a read error may underlie this. CDR3 sequence reads: CASTLIPGQGAIDTQYF. The CDR3 DNA reads as TGTGCCAGCACCTTAATACCGGGACAGGGGGCCATAGATACGCAGTATTTT. The chain employs TRBV7-9 and TRBJ2-3; TRBD1 matches at 12 bases. The germline CDR1 and CDR2 sequences are SEHNR and FQNEAQ (reference sequence). The CDR3 sequence is 17 residues long.

The chain links TRBV30 to TRBJ2-3; D not certain. Germline V lookup: CDR1 GTSNPN, CDR2 SVGIG (reference sequence). The V gene lost 2 bases and the J gene lost 0 bases, with 6 bases spanning the gap. The CDR3 covers 13 residues. Written as DNA, the CDR3 is TGTGCCTGGAGTAGCGAGAGCACAGATACGCAGTATTTT. Translating gives CAWSSESTDTQYF. The variable domain in full, completed from reference TRBV30 and TRBJ2-3, reads SQTIHQWPATLVQPVGSPLSLECTVEGTSNPNLYWYRQAAGRGLQLLFYSVGIGQISSEVPQNLSASRPQDRQFILSSKKLLLSDSGFYLCAWSSESTDTQYFGPGTRLTVL.